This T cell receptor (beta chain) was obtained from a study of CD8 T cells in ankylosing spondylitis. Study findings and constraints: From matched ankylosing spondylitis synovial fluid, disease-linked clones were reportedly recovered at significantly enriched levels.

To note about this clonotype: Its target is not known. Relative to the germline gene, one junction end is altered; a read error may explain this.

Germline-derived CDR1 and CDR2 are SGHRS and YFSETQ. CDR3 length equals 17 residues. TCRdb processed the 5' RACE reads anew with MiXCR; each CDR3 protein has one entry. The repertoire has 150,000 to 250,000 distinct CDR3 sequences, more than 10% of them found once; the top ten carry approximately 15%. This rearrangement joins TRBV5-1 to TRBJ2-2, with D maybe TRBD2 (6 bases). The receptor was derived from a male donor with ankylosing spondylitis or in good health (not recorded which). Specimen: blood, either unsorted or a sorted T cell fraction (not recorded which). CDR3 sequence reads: CSSSGSKDYLGTGELFF. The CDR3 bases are TGCTCCAGCAGCGGGTCCAAGGACTATCTAGGCACCGGGGAGCTGTTTTTT.